This is a list of T cell receptor beta chains from one sample in a study of blood T cell repertoires in COVID-19. Method: immunoSEQ multiplex PCR; TCRdb's copy keeps in-frame clones and lacks some. The data contain under 130,000 clones, about four fifths of them singletons. What was sequenced was peripheral blood. The receptors here all came from a woman over 75 with acute or convalescent COVID-19. CDR3s include the opening cysteine and the closing phenylalanine or tryptophan. A D gene is named only where the DNA matches it firmly. The size entry is marked missing in some rows and otherwise reads once, few, many or a size class.

d_call	clone_size	v_call	j_call	cdr3_aa	cdr3_nt
.	.	TRBV7-8	TRBJ2-3	CASSPVGADTQYF	TGTGCCAGCAGCCCGGTCGGGGCAGATACGCAGTATTTT
TRBD1	.	TRBV25-1	TRBJ1-2	CASSEFFATGGYSYTF	TGTGCCAGCAGTGAATTCTTCGCGACAGGGGGGTACAGCTACACCTTC
.	.	TRBV6-6	TRBJ1-1	CASSYSDSNTEAFF	TGTGCCAGCAGTTACTCAGACAGTAACACTGAAGCTTTCTTT
.	.	TRBV3-1/TRBV3-2	TRBJ2-1	CASSQAGVQFF	TGTGCCAGCAGCCAAGCGGGGGTGCAGTTCTTC
TRBD1	.	TRBV7-2	TRBJ1-1	CASSFLGQATEAFF	TGTGCCAGCAGCTTTCTCGGACAGGCCACTGAAGCTTTCTTT
TRBD2	once	TRBV5-6	TRBJ2-1	CASSDSGRVGEQFF	TGTGCCAGCAGCGATAGCGGGAGAGTCGGTGAGCAGTTCTTC
TRBD2	.	TRBV3-1/TRBV3-2	TRBJ2-4	CASSQERASGRAYIQYF	TGTGCCAGCAGCCAAGAACGAGCAAGCGGGAGGGCATACATTCAGTACTTC
TRBD2	.	TRBV27	TRBJ2-7	CASTRSGSHEQYF	TGTGCCAGCACCCGTAGCGGGAGCCACGAGCAGTACTTC
.	few	TRBV21-1	TRBJ1-2	CASSLSGTGNYGYTF	TGTGCCAGCAGCCTTTCCGGGACAGGGAACTATGGCTACACCTTC
.	.	TRBV28	TRBJ2-2	CASNLLRGGELFF	TGTGCCAGCAACCTTCTAAGGGGCGGGGAGCTGTTTTTT
.	few	TRBV29-1	TRBJ2-1	CSVVTRQGGYNEQFF	TGCAGCGTTGTTACCCGGCAGGGGGGCTACAATGAGCAGTTCTTC
.	.	TRBV11-3	TRBJ2-3	CASSSSGKVNTQYF	TGTGCCAGCAGCTCTTCAGGGAAGGTGAATACGCAGTATTTT
.	.	TRBV19	TRBJ2-2	CASLPRPNTGELFF	TGTGCCTCGTTACCGCGTCCGAACACCGGGGAGCTGTTTTTT
.	.	TRBV27	TRBJ1-1	CASSFWRETEAFF	TGTGCCAGCAGTTTTTGGCGGGAGACTGAAGCTTTCTTT
TRBD2	.	TRBV5-1	TRBJ2-1	CASSLAETGGPNEQFF	TGCGCCAGCAGCTTGGCCGAGACGGGAGGGCCCAATGAGCAGTTCTTC
.	once	TRBV11-2	TRBJ1-4	CASSLIRDEKLFF	TGTGCCAGCAGCTTAATCCGGGATGAAAAACTGTTTTTT
TRBD1	.	TRBV5-1	TRBJ2-3	CASSLQDRVGTDTQYF	TGCGCCAGCAGCCTTCAGGACAGGGTAGGAACAGATACGCAGTATTTT
.	.	TRBV3-1/TRBV3-2	TRBJ2-1	CASSQDGSTYNEQFF	TGTGCCAGCAGCCAAGACGGGTCTACCTACAATGAGCAGTTCTTC
.	.	TRBV28	TRBJ1-5	CASSLGRGSNQPQHF	TGTGCCAGCAGTTTAGGCCGGGGGAGCAATCAGCCCCAGCATTTT
TRBD1	.	TRBV28	TRBJ1-1	CASSPQTGRTENTEAFF	TGTGCCAGCAGCCCGCAGACAGGGCGGACCGAGAACACTGAAGCTTTCTTT
.	.	TRBV4-3	TRBJ2-2	CASSQEVVGAANTGELFF	TGCGCCAGCAGCCAAGAGGTAGTGGGAGCCGCGAACACCGGGGAGCTGTTTTTT
.	.	TRBV15	TRBJ2-2	CATSRESGGTGELFF	TGTGCCACCAGCAGAGAGAGCGGAGGAACCGGGGAGCTGTTTTTT
TRBD2	.	TRBV5-1	TRBJ2-7	CASSFVAGGYEQYF	TGCGCCAGCAGCTTTGTAGCGGGAGGTTATGAGCAGTACTTC
.	.	TRBV5-8	TRBJ2-3	CASTPSTDTQYF	TGTGCCAGCACCCCTAGCACAGATACGCAGTATTTT
.	.	TRBV6-5	TRBJ1-1	CASSYRGGWDTEAFF	TGTGCCAGCAGTTACCGGGGGGGATGGGACACTGAAGCTTTCTTT
.	.	TRBV27	TRBJ1-5	CASSLHFVGNQPQHF	TGTGCCAGCAGTTTGCACTTTGTCGGCAATCAGCCCCAGCATTTT
.	once	TRBV30	TRBJ1-2	CAWSVRGEDIYGYTF	TGTGCCTGGAGTGTACGAGGGGAGGATATCTATGGCTACACCTTC
.	.	TRBV5-1	TRBJ2-2	CASSSRGWNTGELFF	TGCGCCAGCAGCAGCAGGGGTTGGAACACCGGGGAGCTGTTTTTT
.	.	TRBV15	TRBJ1-5	CATSRATGTLNQPQHF	TGTGCCACCAGCAGAGCAACCGGGACACTAAACCAGCCCCAGCATTTT
TRBD2	.	TRBV6-6	TRBJ2-1	CASSLPGTTYNEQFF	TGTGCCAGCAGTCTTCCCGGGACTACTTACAATGAGCAGTTCTTC
TRBD1	few	TRBV14	TRBJ1-6	CASSPYRGANSPLHF	TGTGCCAGCAGCCCCTACAGGGGAGCCAATTCACCCCTCCACTTT
TRBD2	.	TRBV6-5	TRBJ2-2	CASSYGGDTGELFF	TGTGCCAGCAGTTACGGGGGGGACACCGGGGAGCTGTTTTTT
TRBD2	.	TRBV3-1/TRBV3-2	TRBJ2-5	CASSQLAGVKETQYF	TGTGCCAGCAGCCAGCTAGCGGGAGTTAAAGAGACCCAGTACTTC
.	.	TRBV28	TRBJ2-1	CASTTVAGITYNEQFF	TGTGCCAGCACCACGGTGGCGGGAATAACCTACAATGAGCAGTTCTTC
TRBD1	few	TRBV6-5	TRBJ1-2	CASSSDRAPYGYTF	TGTGCCAGCAGCTCGGACAGGGCTCCCTATGGCTACACCTTC